The rows below give T cell receptor beta chains drawn from one sample of a study of PD-L1 blockade in urothelial cancer. Sequenced by immunoSEQ multiplex PCR; TCRdb stores in-frame clones only, minus some. The sample has more than 15,000 clones, roughly 87% seen once. Source: PBMCs, taken around atezolizumab (anti-PD-L1) treatment. The receptors here all came from a man aged 50-60 years with urothelial cancer. Both conserved end residues are part of each CDR3. The order of the fields is V gene, CDR3 length, J gene, CDR3 protein.

>TRBV19|13|TRBJ2-7
CASSAGTPYEQYF
>TRBV6-5|15|TRBJ2-7
CASSYSAGGSYEQYF
>TRBV5-1|16|TRBJ2-1
CASSLESALLTNEQFF
>TRBV30|13|TRBJ1-5
CAWGDRGHQPQHF
>TRBV30|16|TRBJ2-3
CAWSSGTGSFADTQYF
>TRBV11-2|16|TRBJ1-6
CASSLQGVTLSSPLHF
>TRBV6-5|14|TRBJ2-2
CASRPVNSAGELFF
>TRBV28|15|TRBJ2-1
CASTEGAPPYNEQFF
>TRBV7-2|16|TRBJ1-3
CASSPGQVPSGNTIYF
>TRBV5-4|15|TRBJ1-5
CASSFTGGGNQPQHF
>TRBV5-1|13|TRBJ2-5
CASSRSIQETQYF
>TRBV5-4|13|TRBJ1-1
CASRRDLNTEAFF
>TRBV18|19|TRBJ2-7
CASSPLGNSGGVSSYEQYF
>TRBV30|15|TRBJ1-5
CAWSVPQGRGQPQHF
>TRBV7-2|18|TRBJ1-5
CASSTRDRGRGFDQPQHF
>TRBV10-2|14|TRBJ2-5
CASRTSGSLETQYF
>TRBV5-1|12|TRBJ2-7
CASSAQGYEQYF
>TRBV5-1|14|TRBJ2-7
CASRRTGSSYEQYF
>TRBV9|15|TRBJ1-5
CASTGTRGDNQPQHF
>TRBV2|11|TRBJ2-3
CASRTGFTQYF
>TRBV7-9|14|TRBJ2-7
CASKMGTATYEQYF
>TRBV30|16|TRBJ2-7
CAWRLGGAYRSYEQYF
>TRBV30|17|TRBJ2-2
CAWKLYGMTGRAGELFF